There are a few counts of the clone carrying this TCR beta chain. Each CDR3 protein is one row after TCRdb ran MiXCR on the 5' RACE reads. Found here are 400,000 to 500,000 distinct CDR3 sequences, approximately 17% of them singletons; the top ten hold around 12%. The record originates from a study of identical twins. Trimming pared 6 bases from V and 4 bases from J, leaving 10 bases between. The CDR3 runs 13 residues. J is TRBJ2-1 and V is TRBV12-3 or TRBV12-4; possibly TRBD1 for D (5 bases). Sequences were obtained from naive T cells sorted from blood. The TCR sequence derives from a man between 50 and 59 years old in good health. For the CDR3, the DNA is TGTGCCAGCAGCCGAGACAGATACAATGAGCAGTTCTTC. Translating gives CASSRDRYNEQFF.